Shown below are 10 T cell receptor beta chains from a single sample sequenced in a study of T cells in Graves' hyperthyroidism and ophthalmopathy. From RNA transcripts, TCR beta CDR3 regions were amplified. TCR CDR3 underwent first-round RT-PCR with the HTBI primer set. TCRdb analysed the multiplex PCR reads with MiXCR anew, one entry per CDR3 protein. The sample has hundreds of thousands of distinct CDR3 sequences, 16% seen once. The sample taken for sequencing was blood. These receptor sequences come from a woman aged 18-29 years with Graves' hyperthyroidism.

In its sample, this clonotype was seen many times. This chain joins TRBV20-1 and TRBJ2-7; D unresolved. The V gene's germline CDR1 is DFQATT and CDR2 SNEGSKA (reference sequence). This CDR3 spans 16 amino acids. V was shortened by 3 bases and J by 4 bases, with 22 bases between the two germline ends. The CDR3 nucleotides read TGCAGTGCTAGCTCGTTCCAGCGCCACGCCTTATACGAGCAGTACTTC. Translation: CSASSFQRHALYEQYF.

The chain is built from TRBV7-8 and TRBJ2-7; no reliable D call. In germline, CDR1 is SGHVS, CDR2 FQNEAQ. The V end was cut by 8 bases, the J end by 0 bases, with 14 bases between. This CDR3 contains 14 residues. CDR3 bases: TGTGCCAGCGCTATGGAGCGCAGCTCCTACGAGCAGTACTTC. Translating it yields CASAMERSSYEQYF.

The chain recombines TRBV19 with TRBJ2-6; 7 bases align to TRBD2. The length of the CDR3 is 18 residues. The V and J ends lost 0 bases and 0 bases, in that order; junction bases with no gene match: 5. Germline loops: CDR1 LNHDA, CDR2 SQIVND (reference sequence). The CDR3 is CASSIDSGRSSGANVLTF. DNA for the CDR3: TGTGCCAGTAGTATAGATTCCGGGAGGAGCTCTGGGGCCAACGTCCTGACTTTC.

This clonotype was seen more than once but under ten times. The chain carries TRBV20-1 and TRBJ2-3; TRBD2 is a possible D gene (5 bases). Germline V CDR1 and CDR2: DFQATT, SNEGSKA (reference sequence). This CDR3 is 18 amino acids long. The ends were cut back, 1 base at V and 2 bases at J, with 22 bases in the middle. The CDR3 DNA follows: TGCAGTGCTAGAGCCGAACATGCTGGGAGTCCTATCACAGATACGCAGTATTTT. It yields the protein CSARAEHAGSPITDTQYF.

This clonotype was found a few times. The chain uses TRBV24-1 and TRBJ1-2; tentatively, D is TRBD1 (5 bases). CDR3 length equals 13 residues. Germline CDR1 is KGHDR and CDR2 is SFDVKD. V was trimmed by 1 base and J by 8 bases, leaving 10 bases between them. CDR3 nucleotides: TGTGCCACCAGTGATTTCGAGGGGCAAGGCTACACCTTC. Translating it yields CATSDFEGQGYTF.

This clonotype was observed at least ten times. The genes are TRBV24-1 and TRBJ2-7; D remains unclear. This CDR3 has 15 amino acids. The germline V gene encodes CDR1 KGHDR and CDR2 SFDVKD. Deletions cut 3 bases from V and 4 bases from J, with 15 bases between. CDR3 sequence (DNA): TGTGCCACCAGTGATCACGGATCGGGTGCGTACGAGCAGTACTTC. This codes for CATSDHGSGAYEQYF.

This clonotype has a handful of counts. The chain has TRBV18 and TRBJ2-1, with 10 bases lining up with TRBD2. The CDR3 runs 17 residues. Germline-derived CDR1 and CDR2 are KGHSH and LQKENI. V lost 1 base, J lost 7 bases, and 10 bases stayed unmatched. The CDR3 sequence is CASSPLPGLASGNEQFF. CDR3 bases: TGTGCCAGCTCACCACTGCCGGGACTAGCGTCAGGAAATGAGCAGTTCTTC.

This clonotype was seen repeatedly, ten times or more. The J gene is TRBJ2-1, the V gene TRBV6-5; 10 nucleotides match TRBD2. Trimming took 0 bases from V and 2 from J; bases not matched to a gene: 1. CDR1 MNHEY and CDR2 SVGAGI come from the germline V gene. The CDR3 is 16 amino acids. This chain's CDR3 is CASSYSAGGPYNEQFF. The CDR3 DNA is TGTGCCAGCAGTTACTCAGCGGGAGGGCCCTACAATGAGCAGTTCTTC.

This clonotype was detected only a few times. The CDR3 is CASSLGDKGTQYF. CDR3 DNA: TGTGCCAGCAGCTTAGGGGACAAAGGGACCCAGTACTTC. This chain uses TRBV7-2 with TRBJ2-5; tentatively, D is TRBD1 (6 bases). Trimming shortened V by 1 base and J by 7 bases, and 10 bases separated the two germline ends. There are 13 residues in the CDR3. Germline V gene data show CDR1 as SGHTA and CDR2 as FQGNSA. The whole variable domain, remainder taken from reference TRBV7-2 and TRBJ2-5, is GAGVSQSPSNKVTEKGKDVELRCDPISGHTALYWYRQSLGQGLEFLIYFQGNSAPDKSGLPSDRFSAERTGGSVSTLTIQRTQQEDSAVYLCASSLGDKGTQYFGPGTRLLVL.

The table lists this clonotype with a few counts. The V and J genes are TRBV7-3 and TRBJ2-2; D could derive from TRBD1 or TRBD2 (5 bases each). V was clipped by 5 bases and J by 4 bases, with 11 bases between them. Germline lookup yields CDR1 SGHTA and CDR2 FQGTGA. The CDR3 extends over 14 amino acids. This CDR3 reads CASSPGGGTGELFF. The CDR3 region has the DNA TGTGCCAGCAGCCCAGGTGGGGGCACCGGGGAGCTGTTTTTT.